The rows below give T cell receptor beta chains drawn from one sample of a study of blood T cell repertoires in COVID-19. Here immunoSEQ multiplex PCR was the method, and the copy in TCRdb shows in-frame clones only, minus some. The repertoire holds about 190,000 clones, roughly 80% seen once, with approximately 19% in the top ten. Sequencing was carried out using peripheral blood. The receptors derive from a human donor in a cohort sampled during active COVID-19. CDR3s leave out the opening cysteine and the closing phenylalanine or tryptophan. Each record gives: D gene, clone size, J gene, V gene, CDR3 protein. A D gene is named only where the DNA matches it firmly. A row's size may be missing; if present it is once, few, many or a size class.

TRBD2,-,TRBJ2-2,TRBV12-3/TRBV12-4,ASELAGTGELF
TRBD2,-,TRBJ2-1,TRBV7-6,ASSLVLAGRYNEQF
-,-,TRBJ1-5,TRBV2,ASHIPGLGQPQH
TRBD1,-,TRBJ1-2,TRBV6-6,ASSQTGGYGYT
-,-,TRBJ1-2,TRBV27,ASSFSGSRSNYGYT
-,-,TRBJ1-2,TRBV12-5,ASGLAYGYT
TRBD2,-,TRBJ2-1,TRBV5-1,ASRLTSGGSFGF
-,-,TRBJ1-6,TRBV5-8,ASILRQGDSPLH
TRBD2,-,TRBJ2-3,TRBV5-1,ASSWTSGRGSDTQY
TRBD1,few,TRBJ2-7,TRBV28,ASRRDRGFSYEQY
-,-,TRBJ1-6,TRBV4-2,ASSQVGGTNNSPLH
-,-,TRBJ1-5,TRBV3-1/TRBV3-2,ASSQLPEGLRH
TRBD2,-,TRBJ2-1,TRBV28,ASSILAGGLAYNEQF
-,-,TRBJ1-2,TRBV29-1,SARSNGYT
TRBD2,-,TRBJ2-1,TRBV27,ASSFISGRSYNEQF
-,-,TRBJ1-3,TRBV11-2,ASSLSGQRENTIY
TRBD1,-,TRBJ1-6,TRBV6-5,ASRTRTGGNSPLH
TRBD1,-,TRBJ2-7,TRBV6-5,ASTQDRVPYEQY
TRBD2,-,TRBJ2-1,TRBV7-9,ASSPGGAYNEQF
-,-,TRBJ1-1,TRBV4-1,ASSQEVTTAGNTEAF
TRBD1,few,TRBJ2-7,TRBV27,ASSLYAGQGYEQY
-,-,TRBJ1-1,TRBV5-1,ASSLFLGEAF
TRBD1,-,TRBJ2-2,TRBV18,ASSGTVNTGELF
TRBD1,-,TRBJ1-1,TRBV11-2,ASSLVGGSGTEAF
-,-,TRBJ1-5,TRBV7-2,ASSLVFGGGNQPQH
-,large,TRBJ2-5,TRBV7-9,ASSLAPIPQY
TRBD1,-,TRBJ1-5,TRBV27,ASYIGTDHNQPQH
-,-,TRBJ2-1,TRBV7-2,ASSLAWRASSYNEQF
-,once,TRBJ1-2,TRBV5-6,ASSYRVYYGYT
-,-,TRBJ2-3,TRBV11-3,ASSSGRGTDTQY
-,-,TRBJ2-2,TRBV2,ASRGTGTGELF
TRBD1,few,TRBJ2-7,TRBV7-9,ASSPRQGFYEQY
-,-,TRBJ1-1,TRBV10-1,ASSLLRRDTEAF
TRBD2,-,TRBJ2-5,TRBV29-1,SVETSGDVTQY
-,-,TRBJ1-2,TRBV19,ASSPRTSPNYGYT
TRBD1,-,TRBJ1-5,TRBV10-3,AISGGTGVQPQH
-,few,TRBJ1-5,TRBV27,ASSPYGRGDNQPQH